The 11 T cell receptor beta chains in this list originate from one sample, sequenced in a study of blood T cell repertoires in COVID-19. Repertoires were generated with immunoSEQ multiplex PCR, while TCRdb's copy carries only in-frame clones and drops some. Of over 200,000 clones in the sample, around 90% are singletons; the top ten hold approximately 0.7%. Sequencing was carried out using peripheral blood. The receptor set was obtained from a human donor in a cohort sampled during active COVID-19.

The chain combines TRBV4-1 with TRBJ2-5, with D hard to call. CDR3 size: 14 residues. The germline V gene has CDR1 MGHRA and CDR2 YSYEKL. Trimming pared 4 bases from V and 5 bases from J, leaving 14 bases between. CDR3 sequence reads: CASSPPLQVETQYF. The DNA of the CDR3 is TGCGCCAGCAGCCCTCCCTTGCAGGTGGAGACCCAGTACTTC.

This chain connects TRBV28 to TRBJ2-1, with TRBD2 matching 12 bases. The CDR3 totals 15 residues. The V gene end was trimmed by 6 bases and the J gene end by 1 base; junction bases not matched to a gene: 1. The germline V gene has CDR1 MDHEN and CDR2 SYDVKM. The chain's CDR3 is CASSTSGGSYNEQFF. The DNA for the CDR3 is TGTGCCAGCAGCACTAGCGGGGGGTCCTACAATGAGCAGTTCTTC. The full variable domain, with the rest looked up from reference TRBV28 and TRBJ2-1, is DVKVTQSSRYLVKRTGEKVFLECVQDMDHENMFWYRQDPGLGLRLIYFSYDVKMKEKGDIPEGYSVSREKKERFSLILESASTNQTSMYLCASSTSGGSYNEQFFGPGTRLTVL.

There are a few counts of this clone. CDR3 region: CASSPSSGEMVNTIYF. CDR3 in DNA: TGTGCCAGCAGTCCAAGCAGCGGAGAGATGGTAAACACCATATATTTT. The chain couples TRBV27 to TRBJ1-3, with D hard to call. Germline CDR1 MNHEY, CDR2 SMNVEV (reference sequence). Between the trimmed V and J ends, which lost 5 bases and 6 bases, there was a span of 20 bases. This CDR3 comprises 16 residues.

The chain uses TRBV6-2 or TRBV6-3 and TRBJ1-5; 7 nucleotides align to TRBD1. Germline V lookup: CDR1 MNHEY, CDR2 SVGEGT. This CDR3 has 13 residues. J lost 5 bases, V lost 4 bases, and 2 bases had no gene match. CDR3 loop: CASSFQGDQPQHF. The CDR3 nucleotides read TGTGCCAGCAGTTTCCAGGGGGATCAGCCCCAGCATTTT.

The chain uses TRBV6-2 or TRBV6-3 and TRBJ2-3; the D gene is possibly TRBD2 (5 bases). The CDR3 extends over 13 amino acids. The germline V and J ends were trimmed by 6 bases and 2 bases, with 9 bases remaining between them. The V gene's germline CDR1 is MNHEY and CDR2 SVGEGT. Here the CDR3 reads CASSDYYTDTQYF. The CDR3 DNA follows: TGTGCCAGCAGCGACTATTACACAGATACGCAGTATTTT.

The chain uses TRBV27 and TRBJ2-7; D remains ambiguous. This CDR3 contains 14 residues. Deletions cut 7 bases from V and 2 bases from J, with 15 bases between. The germline gives CDR1 MNHEY, CDR2 SMNVEV (reference sequence). Here the CDR3 reads CASTVGRGPYEQYF. Here the CDR3 DNA reads TGTGCCAGCACCGTCGGTCGAGGCCCCTACGAGCAGTACTTC.

The gene calls are TRBV6-5 and TRBJ2-7; no firm D call. Between the trimmed V and J ends, which lost 4 bases and 4 bases, there was a span of 11 bases. The CDR3 runs to 13 residues. Germline CDR1 is MNHEY and CDR2 is SVGAGI. The CDR3 coding sequence is TGTGCCAGCAGTTTTGAAGCCCGATACGAGCAGTACTTC. Amino acids: CASSFEARYEQYF.

This clone has only one observation. V gene TRBV28 combines with J gene TRBJ1-5, with a tentative D call TRBD1 (5 bases). Germline-derived CDR1 and CDR2 are MDHEN and SYDVKM. Trimming took 7 bases from V and 7 from J, leaving 11 bases between them. There are 12 residues in the CDR3. The CDR3 DNA reads as TGTGCCAGCAAGGCAGGGAGGCAGCCCCAGCATTTT. It codes for CASKAGRQPQHF.

This clone was observed many times. V and J are TRBV27 and TRBJ1-5; TRBD1 matches at 11 bases. V was pared by 5 bases and J by 9 bases, with 12 bases of the junction left unmatched. CDR3 length: 16 amino acids. The germline gives CDR1 MNHEY, CDR2 SMNVEV (reference sequence). DNA for the CDR3: TGTGCCAGCAGTATCTCCGGGGACAGGGGGGTTTCGCCCCAGCATTTT. As protein: CASSISGDRGVSPQHF.

The chain joins TRBV6-8 to TRBJ2-1; 8 positions agree with TRBD2. Germline assignment: CDR1 MNHGY and CDR2 SAAAGT. Trimming took 0 bases from V and 1 from J; bases not matched to a gene: 14. This CDR3 comprises 20 residues. The CDR3 DNA sequence: TGTGCCAGCAGTTACTCGTCGTTAGCGGGGTGGGGTAATTCCTACAATGAGCAGTTCTTC. It codes for CASSYSSLAGWGNSYNEQFF.

This chain links TRBV14 with TRBJ1-2; the D gene is possibly TRBD1 (5 bases). The germline CDR1 and CDR2 sequences are SGHDN and FVKESK. This CDR3 has 13 amino acids. V lost 6 bases, J lost 4 bases, and 12 bases lay in between. In DNA form, the CDR3 reads TGTGCCAGCAGTTCGTGGGGCTTCTATGGCTACACCTTC. It codes for CASSSWGFYGYTF.